This T cell receptor (beta chain) was identified during a study of CD8+ T cells in alopecia areata (dated by TCRdb to the late 2010s). With regard to the full study: Treated patients were enrolled in an open-label pilot trial of oral tofacitinib, 5 to 10 mg twice daily, for moderate-to-severe alopecia areata. Tofacitinib was administered for 6 to 18 months, and 6 months of follow-up off drug were then conducted to assess delayed response and recurrence. Clonality in the scalp was compared among normal scalp (n=4), patchy alopecia areata scalp (n=8), and alopecia totalis/universalis scalp (n=8). RNA was extracted with the PAXgene miRNA kit for fixed scalp, the miRNeasy kit for PBMCs, and the RNeasy kit for mouse skin. In humans, TCRbeta sequencing was performed on scalp tissue and on sorted CD4+ and CD8+ peripheral blood T cells from healthy controls and from patients with patchy or totalis/universalis alopecia areata. Tofacitinib-treated patients had biopsies at baseline and at 4 and 24 weeks of treatment, with a later scalp biopsy in several patients. To study T cell clonal expansion in alopecia areata, the researchers applied high-throughput TCRbeta sequencing to both the C3H/HeJ mouse model and human patients. TCRbeta CDR3 regions were amplified by immunoSEQ multiplex PCR with 35 Vbeta forward and 13 Jbeta reverse primers. The SALT score, which quantifies the percentage of affected scalp surface area, was used to measure disease severity in treated patients. The paper's findings and limits, for the study overall: Because the treated cohort was small and had just a single nonresponder, larger studies are needed to establish links between baseline CD8+ expansion and response. Unlike mouse skin, which is dominated by gammadelta T cells, normal human skin has resident alphabeta T cells that are also sequenced, and this complicates analysis of the scalp TCR repertoire. During tofacitinib treatment, many expanded lesional clones remained in scalp and blood, and this persistence may partly explain relapse after treatment is stopped. Lesional scalp, especially in alopecia totalis/universalis, showed higher clonality and more expanded CD8+ clones than normal scalp, suggesting antigenic drive. TCR sequences shared between patients were less clear than in mice, possibly partly because of HLA diversity in the patient population. Tofacitinib significantly decreased scalp clonality and the number of expanded CD8+ clones among the top 100 scalp clones.

From a lookup of the germline V gene (reference sequence), CDR1 and CDR2 are LNHNV and YYDKDF. The CDR3 runs 15 amino acids, cysteine and phenylalanine included. Solely the CDR3 DNA is kept, with 45 bases framed from the first base. Cut back by 3 bases and 1 base, the V and J ends lie 12 bases apart. A word on this clone: There is no known antigen for this receptor. No qualities accompany the bases; no much larger clone lies one base away.

Library preparation was by the immunoSEQ multiplex PCR assay. To provide template for TCR sequencing, every sample had RNA extracted and reverse transcribed into cDNA. SuperScript III was used for first-strand cDNA synthesis, primed with a 2:1 mix of oligo-dT and random hexamers. A synthetic immune receptor repertoire was used to measure amplification bias, and any remaining bias was corrected computationally. Per the original workflow: After raw reads were preprocessed to remove errors, the CDR3 was defined following IMGT conventions as running from the conserved cysteine to phenylalanine. Clonality was computed as 1 minus the Shannon entropy, with the entropy normalized by log2 of the number of productive unique TCRs. Scalp TCRbeta sequences were cross-referenced with sorted blood CD4 and CD8 repertoires so that the CD4 or CD8 identity of scalp clones could be inferred. TCRdb carries this immuneACCESS record with in-frame sequences only. Its versions omit some clonotypes, under half of them owing to an unresolved V gene in the studies checked, with the rest unexplained. That table supplies the V and J calls and clone size; D and trimming were determined from the DNA. The sample has 150,000 to 200,000 clones on record, around 64% of them singletons. The ten largest clonotypes hold about 1.3% of the sample.

According to the study, the label for this sample's treatment or condition signals: oral pan-JAK inhibitor, 5-10 mg twice daily. Lesional scalp punch biopsies and peripheral blood were obtained from alopecia areata patients. PBMCs were separated by density centrifugation and stained for CD3, CD4 and CD8, after which CD4+ and CD8+ T cells were sorted on a FACSAria. This material consisted of CD4+ T cells sorted from blood, taken at roughly week 49, from a patient treated with tofacitinib. The rearrangement combines TRBV15 with TRBJ2-5, with the D segment possibly TRBD1 or TRBD2, each aligning over 5 bases. This clonotype was sampled from a human donor with alopecia areata. The CDR3: CATSRDPGRQETQYF. The bases read TGTGCCACCAGCAGGGACCCGGGACGCCAAGAGACCCAGTACTTC.